This record looks at one T cell receptor beta chain sequence and its context. Its antigen is as yet unknown. This sample is part of a study of shared clonotypes between healthy human individuals. Study overall: Per-donor plates numbered three CD4 naive, three CD4 memory, two CD8 naive and one CD8 memory. Study observations and caveats: In several donors, about 5% of naive CD4 clonotypes appeared in common.

The CDR3 consists of 15 residues. Germline V gives CDR1 SGHDN, CDR2 FVKESK. Trimming cost V 1 base and J 8 bases; bases outside gene matches: 6. Sequencing used immunoSEQ multiplex PCR; TCRdb keeps in-frame clones, though not all of them. The sample records millions of clones, approximately 93% being singletons. Input material: naive CD4+ T cells from PBMCs. The subset denotes: CD45RA+ positively selected. This TCR derives from a young man in good health. Some clones in this sample may be carry-over from other donors' samples. The chain has TRBV14 and TRBJ1-4; 8 nucleotides agree with TRBD1. CDR3 sequence reads: CASSQVWTGSEKLFF. The CDR3 nucleotides are TGTGCCAGCAGCCAAGTGTGGACAGGGTCGGAAAAACTGTTTTTT. Complete variable domain (other parts from reference TRBV14 and TRBJ1-4): EAGVTQFPSHSVIEKGQTVTLRCDPISGHDNLYWYRRVMGKEIKFLLHFVKESKQDESGMPNNRFLAERTGGTYSTLKVQPAELEDSGVYFCASSQVWTGSEKLFFGSGTQLSVL.